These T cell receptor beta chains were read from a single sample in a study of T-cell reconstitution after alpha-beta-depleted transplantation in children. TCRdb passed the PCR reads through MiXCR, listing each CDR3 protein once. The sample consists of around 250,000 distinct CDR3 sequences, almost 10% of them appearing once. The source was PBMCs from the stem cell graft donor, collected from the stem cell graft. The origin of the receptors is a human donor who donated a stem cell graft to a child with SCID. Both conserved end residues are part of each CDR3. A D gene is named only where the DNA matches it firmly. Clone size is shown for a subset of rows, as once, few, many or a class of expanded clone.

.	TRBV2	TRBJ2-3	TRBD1	CASSDRVGQGTTDTQYF	TGTGCCAGCAGTGACCGCGTGGGACAGGGGACCACAGATACGCAGTATTTT
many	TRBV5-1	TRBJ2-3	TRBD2	CASSSRTGGSTDTQYF	TGCGCCAGCAGCTCCCGTACGGGGGGTAGCACAGATACGCAGTATTTT
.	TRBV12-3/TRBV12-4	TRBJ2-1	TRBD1	CASSLGQGVWFF	TGTGCCAGCAGTTTAGGCCAGGGGGTTTGGTTCTTC
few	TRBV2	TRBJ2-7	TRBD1	CASKLQGASYEQYF	TGTGCCAGCAAATTACAGGGGGCTTCCTACGAGCAGTACTTC
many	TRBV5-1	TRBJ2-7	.	CASSGPSEVRQYF	TGCGCCAGCAGCGGACCATCGGAGGTGCGGCAGTACTTC
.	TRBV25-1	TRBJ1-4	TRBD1	CASSPLLTGAGLNEKLFF	TGTGCCAGCAGCCCCCTGTTGACAGGGGCCGGATTAAATGAAAAACTGTTTTTT
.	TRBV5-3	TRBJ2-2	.	CAIGPGLSNTGELFF	TGTGCCATCGGCCCGGGACTTTCGAACACCGGGGAGCTGTTTTTT
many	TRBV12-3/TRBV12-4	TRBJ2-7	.	CASSLRDEQYF	TGTGCCAGCAGTTTGAGGGACGAGCAGTACTTC
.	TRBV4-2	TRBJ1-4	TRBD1	CASSLGQDGNEKLFF	TGTGCCAGCAGCCTAGGACAGGACGGTAATGAAAAACTGTTTTTT
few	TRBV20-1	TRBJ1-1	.	CSATDGGGTEAFF	TGCAGTGCTACCGATGGGGGGGGCACTGAAGCTTTCTTT
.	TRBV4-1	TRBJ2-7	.	CASSQDRGFGYEQYF	TGCGCCAGCAGCCAAGATCGCGGGTTTGGGTACGAGCAGTACTTC
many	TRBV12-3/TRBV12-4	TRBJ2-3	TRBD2	CASSLGGLAGTDTQYF	TGTGCCAGCAGTTTAGGAGGGCTAGCGGGCACAGATACGCAGTATTTT
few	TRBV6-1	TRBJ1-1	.	CASTRGFGTEAFF	TGTGCCAGCACCAGAGGGTTCGGCACTGAAGCTTTCTTT
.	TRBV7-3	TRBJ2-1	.	CASSTSTDLNEQFF	TGTGCCAGCAGCACCTCGACGGACCTTAATGAGCAGTTCTTC